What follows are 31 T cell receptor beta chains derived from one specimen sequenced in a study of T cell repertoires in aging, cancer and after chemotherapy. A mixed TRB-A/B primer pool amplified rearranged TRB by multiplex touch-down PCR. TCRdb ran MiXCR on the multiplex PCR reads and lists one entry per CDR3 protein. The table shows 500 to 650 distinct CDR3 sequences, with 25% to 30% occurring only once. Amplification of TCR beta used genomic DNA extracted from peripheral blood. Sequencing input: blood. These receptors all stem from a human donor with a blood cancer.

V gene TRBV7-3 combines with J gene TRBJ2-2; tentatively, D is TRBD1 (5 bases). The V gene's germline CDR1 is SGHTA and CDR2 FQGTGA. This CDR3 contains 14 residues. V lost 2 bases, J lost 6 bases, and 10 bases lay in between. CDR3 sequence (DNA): TGTGCCAGCAGCTTATTGGGGCCCCCCGGGGAGCTGTTTTTT. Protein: CASSLLGPPGELFF. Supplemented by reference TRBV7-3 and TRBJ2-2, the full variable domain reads GAGVSQTPSNKVTEKGKYVELRCDPISGHTALYWYRQSLGQGPEFLIYFQGTGAADDSGLPNDRFFAVRPEGSVSTLKIQRTERGDSAVYLCASSLLGPPGELFFGEGSRLTVL.

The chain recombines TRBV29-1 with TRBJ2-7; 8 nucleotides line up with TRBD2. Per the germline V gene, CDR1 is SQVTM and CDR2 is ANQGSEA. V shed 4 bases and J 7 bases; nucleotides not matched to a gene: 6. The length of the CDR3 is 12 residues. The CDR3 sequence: CSVVAGGVEQYF. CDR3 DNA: TGCAGCGTTGTTGCGGGAGGCGTTGAGCAGTACTTC.

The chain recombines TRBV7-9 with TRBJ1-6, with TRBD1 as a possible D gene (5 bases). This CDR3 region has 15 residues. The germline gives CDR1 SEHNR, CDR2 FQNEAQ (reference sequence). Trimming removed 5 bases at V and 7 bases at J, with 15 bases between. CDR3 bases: TGTGCCAGCAGCCAGGGACGGATTACCAATTCACCCCTCCACTTT. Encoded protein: CASSQGRITNSPLHF. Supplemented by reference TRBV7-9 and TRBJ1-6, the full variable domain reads DTGVSQNPRHKITKRGQNVTFRCDPISEHNRLYWYRQTLGQGPEFLTYFQNEAQLEKSRLLSDRFSAERPKGSFSTLEIQRTEQGDSAMYLCASSQGRITNSPLHFGNGTRLTVT.

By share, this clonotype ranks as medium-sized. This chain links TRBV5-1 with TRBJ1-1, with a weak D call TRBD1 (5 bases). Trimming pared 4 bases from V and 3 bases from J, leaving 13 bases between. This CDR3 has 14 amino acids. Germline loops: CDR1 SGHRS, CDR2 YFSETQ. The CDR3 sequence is CASSPGPRDTEAFF. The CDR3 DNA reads TGCGCCAGCAGCCCGGGACCGCGGGACACTGAAGCTTTCTTT. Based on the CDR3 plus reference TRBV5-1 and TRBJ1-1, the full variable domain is KAGVTQTPRYLIKTRGQQVTLSCSPISGHRSVSWYQQTPGQGLQFLFEYFSETQRNKGNFPGRFSGRQFSNSRSEMNVSTLELGDSALYLCASSPGPRDTEAFFGQGTRLTVV.

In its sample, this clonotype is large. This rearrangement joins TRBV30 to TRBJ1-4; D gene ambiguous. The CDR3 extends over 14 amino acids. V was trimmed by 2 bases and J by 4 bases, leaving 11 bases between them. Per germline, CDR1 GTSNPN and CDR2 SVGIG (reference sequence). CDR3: CAWSIQAGNEKLFF. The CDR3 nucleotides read TGTGCCTGGAGTATCCAGGCGGGTAATGAAAAACTGTTTTTT.

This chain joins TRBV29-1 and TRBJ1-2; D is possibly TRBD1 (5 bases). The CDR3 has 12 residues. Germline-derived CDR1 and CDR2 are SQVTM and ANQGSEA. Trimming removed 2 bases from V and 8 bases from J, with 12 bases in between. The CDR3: CSVENPGGGYTF. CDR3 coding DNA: TGCAGCGTTGAAAACCCGGGGGGAGGCTACACCTTC.

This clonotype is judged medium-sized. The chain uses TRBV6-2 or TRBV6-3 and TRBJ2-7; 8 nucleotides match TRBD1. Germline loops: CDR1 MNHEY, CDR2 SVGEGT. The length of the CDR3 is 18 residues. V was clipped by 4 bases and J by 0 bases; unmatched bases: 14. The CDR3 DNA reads TGTGCCAGCAGTTGGGACAGGTCGCGGATAAAGAGCTCCTACGAGCAGTACTTC. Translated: CASSWDRSRIKSSYEQYF.

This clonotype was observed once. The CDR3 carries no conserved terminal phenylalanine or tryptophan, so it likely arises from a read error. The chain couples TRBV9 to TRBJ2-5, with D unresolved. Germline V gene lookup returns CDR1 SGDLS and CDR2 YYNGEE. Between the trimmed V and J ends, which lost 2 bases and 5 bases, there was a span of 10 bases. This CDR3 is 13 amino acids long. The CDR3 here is CASSVPGRETQYL. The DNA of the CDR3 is TGTGCCAGCAGCGTGCCAGGTCGGGAGACCCAGTACTTA.

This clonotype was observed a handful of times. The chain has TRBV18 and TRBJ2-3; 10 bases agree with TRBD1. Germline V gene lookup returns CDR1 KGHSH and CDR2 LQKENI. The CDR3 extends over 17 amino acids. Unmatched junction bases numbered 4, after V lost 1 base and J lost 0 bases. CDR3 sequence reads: CASSPQDRGRSTDTQYF. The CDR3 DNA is TGTGCCAGCTCACCACAAGACAGGGGGCGGAGCACAGATACGCAGTATTTT.

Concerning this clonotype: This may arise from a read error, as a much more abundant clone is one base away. The chain's CDR3 is CASSPWGSWGARETQYF. In DNA, the CDR3 is TGTGCCAGCAGTCCGTGGGGGAGCTGGGGGGCCAGGGAGACCCAGTACTTC. The rearrangement links TRBV28 to TRBJ2-5; D tentatively reads TRBD1 or TRBD2 (6 bases each). Germline loops: CDR1 MDHEN, CDR2 SYDVKM. This CDR3 comprises 17 residues. Trimming pared 5 bases from V and 5 bases from J, leaving 24 bases between.

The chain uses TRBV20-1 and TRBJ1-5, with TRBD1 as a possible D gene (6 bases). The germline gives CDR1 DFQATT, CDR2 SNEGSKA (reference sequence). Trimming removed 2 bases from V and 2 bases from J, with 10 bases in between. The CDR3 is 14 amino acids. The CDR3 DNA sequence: TGCAGTGCTAGAACAGGGTTCCGCAATCAGCCCCAGCATTTT. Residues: CSARTGFRNQPQHF.

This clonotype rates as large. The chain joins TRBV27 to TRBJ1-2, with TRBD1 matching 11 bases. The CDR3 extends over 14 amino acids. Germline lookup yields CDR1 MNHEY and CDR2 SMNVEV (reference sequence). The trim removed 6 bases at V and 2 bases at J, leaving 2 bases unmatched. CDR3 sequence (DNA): TGTGCCAGCAGAGGGGACAGGGGGAACTATGGCTACACCTTC. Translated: CASRGDRGNYGYTF.

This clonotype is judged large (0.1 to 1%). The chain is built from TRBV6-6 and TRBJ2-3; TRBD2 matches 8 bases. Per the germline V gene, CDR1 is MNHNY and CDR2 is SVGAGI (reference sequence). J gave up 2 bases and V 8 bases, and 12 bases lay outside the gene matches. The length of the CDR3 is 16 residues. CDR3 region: CASAPGASGFTDTQYF. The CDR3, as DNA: TGTGCCAGCGCCCCCGGGGCTAGCGGGTTCACAGATACGCAGTATTTT.

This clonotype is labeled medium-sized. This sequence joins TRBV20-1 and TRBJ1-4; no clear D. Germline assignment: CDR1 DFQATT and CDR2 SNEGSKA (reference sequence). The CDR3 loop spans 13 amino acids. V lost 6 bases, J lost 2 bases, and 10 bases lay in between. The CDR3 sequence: CSADGITNEKLFF. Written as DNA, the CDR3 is TGCAGTGCGGATGGGATTACTAATGAAAAACTGTTTTTT.

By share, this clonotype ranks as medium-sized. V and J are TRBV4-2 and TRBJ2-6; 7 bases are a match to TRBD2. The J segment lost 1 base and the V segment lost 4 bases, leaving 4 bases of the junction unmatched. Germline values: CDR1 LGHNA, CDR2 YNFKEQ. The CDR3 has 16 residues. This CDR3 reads CASSPGGGSGANVLTF. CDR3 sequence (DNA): TGTGCCAGCAGCCCAGGCGGGGGTTCTGGGGCCAACGTCCTGACTTTC.

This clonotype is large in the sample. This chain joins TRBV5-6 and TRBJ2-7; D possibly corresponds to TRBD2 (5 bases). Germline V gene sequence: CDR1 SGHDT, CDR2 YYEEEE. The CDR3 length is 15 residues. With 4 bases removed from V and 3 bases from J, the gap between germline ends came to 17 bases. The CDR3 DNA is TGTGCCAGCAGCCCTAGCACGGGTTGGGGCTACGAGCAGTACTTC. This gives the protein CASSPSTGWGYEQYF.

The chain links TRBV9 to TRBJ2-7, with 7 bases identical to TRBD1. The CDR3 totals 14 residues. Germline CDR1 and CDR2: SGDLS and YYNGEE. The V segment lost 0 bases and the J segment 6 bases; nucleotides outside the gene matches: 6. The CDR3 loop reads CASSVGDSPSEQYF. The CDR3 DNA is TGTGCCAGCAGCGTAGGGGACAGCCCCAGCGAGCAGTACTTC.

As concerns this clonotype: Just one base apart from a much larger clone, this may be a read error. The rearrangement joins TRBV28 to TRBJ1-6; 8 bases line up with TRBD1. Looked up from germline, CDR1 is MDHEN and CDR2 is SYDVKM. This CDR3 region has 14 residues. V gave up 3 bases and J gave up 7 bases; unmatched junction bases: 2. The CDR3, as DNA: TGTGCCAGCAGTTTTACAGGGGGGAATTCACCCCTCCACTTT. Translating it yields CASSFTGGNSPLHF.

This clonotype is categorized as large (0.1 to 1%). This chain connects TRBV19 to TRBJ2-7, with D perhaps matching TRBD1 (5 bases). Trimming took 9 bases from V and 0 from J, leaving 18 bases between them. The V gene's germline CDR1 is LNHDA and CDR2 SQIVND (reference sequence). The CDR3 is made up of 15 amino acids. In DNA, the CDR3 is TGTGCCAGCAGTGGCGGTTGGACAAACTCCTACGAGCAGTACTTC. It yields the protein CASSGGWTNSYEQYF. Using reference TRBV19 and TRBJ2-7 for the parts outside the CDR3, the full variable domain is DGGITQSPKYLFRKEGQNVTLSCEQNLNHDAMYWYRQDPGQGLRLIYYSQIVNDFQKGDIAEGYSVSREKKESFPLTVTSAQKNPTAFYLCASSGGWTNSYEQYFGPGTRLTVT.

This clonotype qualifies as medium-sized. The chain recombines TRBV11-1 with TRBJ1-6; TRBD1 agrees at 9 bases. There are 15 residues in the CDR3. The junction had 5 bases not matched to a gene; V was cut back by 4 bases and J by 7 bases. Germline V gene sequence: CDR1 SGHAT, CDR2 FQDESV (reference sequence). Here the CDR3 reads CASSSVGTGNSPLHF. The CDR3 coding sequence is TGTGCCAGCAGCTCGGTCGGGACAGGGAATTCACCCCTCCACTTT.

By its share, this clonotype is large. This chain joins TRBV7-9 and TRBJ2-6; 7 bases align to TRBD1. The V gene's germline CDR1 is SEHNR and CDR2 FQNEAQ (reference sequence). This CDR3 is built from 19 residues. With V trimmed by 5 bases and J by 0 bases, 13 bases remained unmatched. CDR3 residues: CASSPFSGQLPSGANVLTF. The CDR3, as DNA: TGTGCCAGCAGCCCCTTCTCGGGACAGCTTCCCTCTGGGGCCAACGTCCTGACTTTC.

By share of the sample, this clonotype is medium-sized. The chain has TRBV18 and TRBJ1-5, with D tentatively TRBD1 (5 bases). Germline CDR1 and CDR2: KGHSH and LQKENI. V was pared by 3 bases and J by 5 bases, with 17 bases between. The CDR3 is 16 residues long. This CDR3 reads CASSPERHLGDQPQHF. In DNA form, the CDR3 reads TGTGCCAGCTCACCGGAACGACACCTAGGGGATCAGCCCCAGCATTTT.

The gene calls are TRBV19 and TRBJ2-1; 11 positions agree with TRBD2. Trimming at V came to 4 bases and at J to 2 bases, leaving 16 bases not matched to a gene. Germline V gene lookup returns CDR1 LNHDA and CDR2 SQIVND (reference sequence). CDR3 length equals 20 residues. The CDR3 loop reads CASSTGGVLGLAAAYNEQFF. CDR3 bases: TGTGCCAGTAGTACCGGCGGAGTCCTGGGACTAGCGGCCGCCTACAATGAGCAGTTCTTC.

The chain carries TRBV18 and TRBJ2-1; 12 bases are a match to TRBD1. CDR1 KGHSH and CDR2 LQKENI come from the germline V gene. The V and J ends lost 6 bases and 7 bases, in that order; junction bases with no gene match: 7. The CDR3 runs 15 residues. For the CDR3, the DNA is TGTGCCAGCTCCCCGGGACAGGGGGCGGAAAATGAGCAGTTCTTC. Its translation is CASSPGQGAENEQFF.

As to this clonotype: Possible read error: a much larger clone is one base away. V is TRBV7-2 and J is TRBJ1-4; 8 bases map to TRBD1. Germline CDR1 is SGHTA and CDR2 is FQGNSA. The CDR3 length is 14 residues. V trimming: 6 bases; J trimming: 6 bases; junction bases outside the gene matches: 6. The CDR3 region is CASRRDRTDEKLFF. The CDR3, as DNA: TGTGCCAGCAGACGGGACAGGACTGATGAAAAACTGTTTTTT.

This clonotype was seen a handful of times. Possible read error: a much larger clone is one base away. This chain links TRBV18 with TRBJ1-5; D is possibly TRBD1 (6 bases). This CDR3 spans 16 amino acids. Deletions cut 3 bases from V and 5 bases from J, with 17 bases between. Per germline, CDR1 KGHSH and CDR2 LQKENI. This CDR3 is CASSPERHPGDQPQHF. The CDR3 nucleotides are TGTGCCAGCTCACCGGAACGACACCCAGGGGATCAGCCCCAGCATTTT. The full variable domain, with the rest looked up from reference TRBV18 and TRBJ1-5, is NAGVMQNPRHLVRRRGQEARLRCSPMKGHSHVYWYRQLPEEGLKFMVYLQKENIIDESGMPKERFSAEFPKEGPSILRIQQVVRGDSAAYFCASSPERHPGDQPQHFGDGTRLSIL.

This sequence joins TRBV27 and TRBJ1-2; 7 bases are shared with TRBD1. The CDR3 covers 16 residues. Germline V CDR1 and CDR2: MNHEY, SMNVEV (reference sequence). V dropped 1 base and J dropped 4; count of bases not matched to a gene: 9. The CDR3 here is CASSLWGAGGGYGYTF. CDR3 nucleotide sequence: TGTGCCAGCAGTTTATGGGGGGCAGGGGGAGGCTATGGCTACACCTTC.

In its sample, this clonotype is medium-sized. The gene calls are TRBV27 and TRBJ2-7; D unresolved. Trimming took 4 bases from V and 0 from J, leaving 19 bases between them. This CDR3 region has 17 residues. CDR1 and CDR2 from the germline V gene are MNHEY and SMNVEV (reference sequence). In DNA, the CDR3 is TGTGCCAGCAGTTCCCCCGGGCAGTTTCTCCACTCCTACGAGCAGTACTTC. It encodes CASSSPGQFLHSYEQYF.

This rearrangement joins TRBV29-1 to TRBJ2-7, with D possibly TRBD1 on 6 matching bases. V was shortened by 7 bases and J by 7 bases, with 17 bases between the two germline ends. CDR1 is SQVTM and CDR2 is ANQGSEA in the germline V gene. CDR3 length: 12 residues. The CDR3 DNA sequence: TGCAGCGACTTACAGGGATCCAATGAGCAGTACTTC. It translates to CSDLQGSNEQYF.

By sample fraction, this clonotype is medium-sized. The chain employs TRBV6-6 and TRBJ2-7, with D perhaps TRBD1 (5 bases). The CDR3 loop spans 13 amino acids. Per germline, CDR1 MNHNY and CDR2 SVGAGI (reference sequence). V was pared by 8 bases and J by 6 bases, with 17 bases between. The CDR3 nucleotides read TGTGCCAGCCATACAGGCTGGGGTAGCGAGCAGTACTTC. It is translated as CASHTGWGSEQYF.

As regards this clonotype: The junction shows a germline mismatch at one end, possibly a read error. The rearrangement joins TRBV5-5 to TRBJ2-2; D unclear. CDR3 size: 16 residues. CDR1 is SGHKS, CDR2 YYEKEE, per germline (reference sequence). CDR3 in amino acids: CASSLWFMSNNGELFF. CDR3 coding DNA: TGTGCCAGCAGCTTGTGGTTCATGTCAAACAACGGGGAGCTGTTTTTT.